This TCR beta chain was obtained from a study of shared T cell receptors in the human thymus. The data were produced by immunoSEQ multiplex PCR, yet TCRdb's version contains in-frame clones alone and is incomplete. This sample has roughly 710,000 clones, with 80% to 90% found just once. Deletions cut 4 bases from V and 3 bases from J, with 19 bases between. The length of the CDR3 is 16 residues. Germline V gene data show CDR1 as SGHRS and CDR2 as YFSETQ. Another study also made use of these data, one on human thymus T cells. Turning to that study: Finnish infants who were healthy and having corrective surgery for congenital heart defects made up the donors. Resected material from corrective heart surgery provided the thymus tissue analysed. Thymic and blood repertoires seemed to show skewed V and J gene use. Related research described thymic repertoires that were highly overlapping among unrelated individuals.

The source is a girl less than two years old with a congenital heart defect. This chain joins TRBV5-1 and TRBJ1-1; a weak D match, TRBD1 (6 bases). Sequencing input: thymocytes. CDR3: CASSGEGQKKDTEAFF. CDR3 bases: TGCGCCAGCAGCGGGGAAGGACAGAAGAAGGACACTGAAGCTTTCTTT.